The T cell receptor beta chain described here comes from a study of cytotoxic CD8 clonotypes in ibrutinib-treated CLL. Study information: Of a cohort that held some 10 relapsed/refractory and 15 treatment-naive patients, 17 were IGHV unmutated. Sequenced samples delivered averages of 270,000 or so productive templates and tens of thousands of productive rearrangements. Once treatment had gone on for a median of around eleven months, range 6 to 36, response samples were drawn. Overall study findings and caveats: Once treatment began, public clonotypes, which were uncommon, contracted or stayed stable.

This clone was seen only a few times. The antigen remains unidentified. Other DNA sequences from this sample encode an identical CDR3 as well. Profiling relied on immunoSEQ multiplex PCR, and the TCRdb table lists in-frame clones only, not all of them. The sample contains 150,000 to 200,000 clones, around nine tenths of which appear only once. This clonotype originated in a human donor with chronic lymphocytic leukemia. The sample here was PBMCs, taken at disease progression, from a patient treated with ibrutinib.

The CDR3 is CASGQASYEQYF. For the CDR3, the DNA is TGTGCCAGTGGACAGGCCTCCTACGAGCAGTACTTC. V and J are TRBV6-1 and TRBJ2-7, with 7 bases lining up with TRBD1. The germline V gene has CDR1 MNHNS and CDR2 SASEGT. The CDR3 length is 12 residues. V shed 9 bases, J shed 0 bases, and the junction held 2 bases outside the gene matches.